These T cell receptor beta chains were read from a single sample in a study of T cell responses to AZD1222 COVID-19 vaccine. The data were produced by immunoSEQ multiplex PCR, yet TCRdb's version contains in-frame clones alone and is incomplete. The sample has more than 100,000 clones; around 90% are singletons. The sample here was peripheral blood, taken on day 0 of AZD1222 vaccination. The receptors derive from an adult in good health. Each CDR3 is given with its conserved first and last residue. Each record gives: CDR3 DNA, CDR3 protein, J gene, D gene, clone size, V gene. D genes are given only for firm matches. A clone size is listed for some rows: how often the clone was seen (once, few, many), or a class if it is expanded.

CDR3nt: TGTGCCTGGAGTGTACTTCCGGGAAACACCATATATTTT; CDR3aa: CAWSVLPGNTIYF; j_gene: TRBJ1-3; d_gene: NA; abundance: NA; v_gene: TRBV30
CDR3nt: TGCAGCGTTGAATTGGGGGCCTATGGCTACACCTTC; CDR3aa: CSVELGAYGYTF; j_gene: TRBJ1-2; d_gene: NA; abundance: few; v_gene: TRBV29-1
CDR3nt: TGTGCCAGTAGTCCGATGGCCGGGGAGCTGTTTTTT; CDR3aa: CASSPMAGELFF; j_gene: TRBJ2-2; d_gene: NA; abundance: NA; v_gene: TRBV19
CDR3nt: TGCGCCAGCAGAATAGGGGCGGCTGACACTGAAGCTTTCTTT; CDR3aa: CASRIGAADTEAFF; j_gene: TRBJ1-1; d_gene: NA; abundance: NA; v_gene: TRBV5-1
CDR3nt: TGTGCCAGCAGCTCCGCGGCCAGACCTTACAATGAGCAGTTCTTC; CDR3aa: CASSSAARPYNEQFF; j_gene: TRBJ2-1; d_gene: NA; abundance: NA; v_gene: TRBV28
CDR3nt: TGTGCCAGCAGTGGAACAGGGGGCGGCCAGCCCCAGCATTTT; CDR3aa: CASSGTGGGQPQHF; j_gene: TRBJ1-5; d_gene: TRBD1; abundance: NA; v_gene: TRBV2
CDR3nt: TGTGCCAGCAGCTTAGGGGGACAGGCCTACTACGAGCAGTACTTC; CDR3aa: CASSLGGQAYYEQYF; j_gene: TRBJ2-7; d_gene: TRBD1; abundance: NA; v_gene: TRBV7-6
CDR3nt: TGCGCCAGCAGCACTCAAGACGGAAGTCTTTCCTACGAGCAGTACTTC; CDR3aa: CASSTQDGSLSYEQYF; j_gene: TRBJ2-7; d_gene: NA; abundance: NA; v_gene: TRBV5-1
CDR3nt: TGTGCCATCAACTACCCACTAACAAGGACAGGGAACTATGGCTACACCTTC; CDR3aa: CAINYPLTRTGNYGYTF; j_gene: TRBJ1-2; d_gene: TRBD1; abundance: NA; v_gene: TRBV2
CDR3nt: TGTGCCAGCTCACCACCGAGCCGGGATGGAGGGTACACCTTC; CDR3aa: CASSPPSRDGGYTF; j_gene: TRBJ1-2; d_gene: NA; abundance: NA; v_gene: TRBV18
CDR3nt: TGTGCCAGCAGCTTAATCGCAGGGGGCAAAAAAGATACGCAGTATTTT; CDR3aa: CASSLIAGGKKDTQYF; j_gene: TRBJ2-3; d_gene: TRBD1; abundance: NA; v_gene: TRBV7-3
CDR3nt: TGTGCCAGCAGTCTCGACGGGCGCTCCTACAATGAGCAGTTCTTC; CDR3aa: CASSLDGRSYNEQFF; j_gene: TRBJ2-1; d_gene: NA; abundance: NA; v_gene: TRBV3-1/TRBV3-2
CDR3nt: TGCGCCAGCAGCCCCCGGGGGGTATACGAGCAGTACTTC; CDR3aa: CASSPRGVYEQYF; j_gene: TRBJ2-7; d_gene: TRBD2; abundance: NA; v_gene: TRBV5-1
CDR3nt: TGTGCCAGCAGCGCACTAGCGGGTGAGCAGTTCTTC; CDR3aa: CASSALAGEQFF; j_gene: TRBJ2-1; d_gene: TRBD2; abundance: NA; v_gene: TRBV9
CDR3nt: TGCGCCAGCAGCTTGGACCCAGGGGCAAGGAATTCACCCCTCCACTTT; CDR3aa: CASSLDPGARNSPLHF; j_gene: TRBJ1-6; d_gene: NA; abundance: NA; v_gene: TRBV5-1
CDR3nt: TGTGCCAGCAGTTACGTCTCTTCCAGCTCCTACGAGCAGTACTTC; CDR3aa: CASSYVSSSSYEQYF; j_gene: TRBJ2-7; d_gene: NA; abundance: NA; v_gene: TRBV6-2/TRBV6-3
CDR3nt: TGTGCCAGCAGGACGGGGACTAATGAAAAACTGTTTTTT; CDR3aa: CASRTGTNEKLFF; j_gene: TRBJ1-4; d_gene: NA; abundance: NA; v_gene: TRBV28
CDR3nt: TGCAGCGTGGCCGGCTTCAGTCTACTCCCCAACTATGGCTACACCTTC; CDR3aa: CSVAGFSLLPNYGYTF; j_gene: TRBJ1-2; d_gene: NA; abundance: NA; v_gene: TRBV29-1
CDR3nt: TGTGCCAGCAGTTCAGGGGGCGCGGGCTATGGCTACACCTTC; CDR3aa: CASSSGGAGYGYTF; j_gene: TRBJ1-2; d_gene: TRBD1; abundance: NA; v_gene: TRBV27
CDR3nt: TGCGCCAGCAGCTTGGCACAGGGGGTCAACAATGAGCAGTTCTTC; CDR3aa: CASSLAQGVNNEQFF; j_gene: TRBJ2-1; d_gene: TRBD1; abundance: NA; v_gene: TRBV5-1
CDR3nt: TGCGCCAGCAGCCCCGACAGGGTGAGCTCCTACAATGAGCAGTTCTTC; CDR3aa: CASSPDRVSSYNEQFF; j_gene: TRBJ2-1; d_gene: TRBD1; abundance: NA; v_gene: TRBV5-1
CDR3nt: TGTGCCAGCAGCGCAAGGACAGGGTCTTCGTCTGAAGCTTTCTTT; CDR3aa: CASSARTGSSSEAFF; j_gene: TRBJ1-1; d_gene: TRBD1; abundance: NA; v_gene: TRBV5-4
CDR3nt: TGTGCCAGCAGCTTAGGGCAAGCGGCGTCGGAACTGTTTTTT; CDR3aa: CASSLGQAASELFF; j_gene: TRBJ1-4; d_gene: NA; abundance: NA; v_gene: TRBV7-9
CDR3nt: TGTGCCAGTAGTATAGCGCCAGTATTCAATCAGCCCCAGCATTTT; CDR3aa: CASSIAPVFNQPQHF; j_gene: TRBJ1-5; d_gene: NA; abundance: once; v_gene: TRBV19
CDR3nt: TGTGCCAGCAGAATACAGGGTTTAAGGGAAGCTTTCTTT; CDR3aa: CASRIQGLREAFF; j_gene: TRBJ1-1; d_gene: NA; abundance: NA; v_gene: TRBV6-5
CDR3nt: TGTGCCAGCAGCCTGCACAGGGCTCAGCCCCAGCATTTT; CDR3aa: CASSLHRAQPQHF; j_gene: TRBJ1-5; d_gene: NA; abundance: NA; v_gene: TRBV7-3
CDR3nt: TGTGCCAGCAGTGAGAGGACCCGACTCGGGCAGTACTTC; CDR3aa: CASSERTRLGQYF; j_gene: TRBJ2-7; d_gene: NA; abundance: NA; v_gene: TRBV6-1
CDR3nt: TGTGCCAGCAGCTCCCCGACTAGCGAGTCGGACGAGCAGTACTTC; CDR3aa: CASSSPTSESDEQYF; j_gene: TRBJ2-7; d_gene: TRBD2; abundance: NA; v_gene: TRBV7-9
CDR3nt: TGTGCCAGCAGCCAAGGGGCTAGCGGGAACAATGAGCAGTTCTTC; CDR3aa: CASSQGASGNNEQFF; j_gene: TRBJ2-1; d_gene: TRBD2; abundance: NA; v_gene: TRBV4-2
CDR3nt: TGTGCCTTCAGGCACAACAATCAGCCCCAGCATTTT; CDR3aa: CAFRHNNQPQHF; j_gene: TRBJ1-5; d_gene: NA; abundance: NA; v_gene: TRBV30
CDR3nt: TGTGCCAGCAGCCCCCCCATGCGGTTCTACGAGCAGTACTTC; CDR3aa: CASSPPMRFYEQYF; j_gene: TRBJ2-7; d_gene: NA; abundance: NA; v_gene: TRBV14
CDR3nt: TGTGCCAGCTCACCCGCAGGGGTGCCTAATGAAAAACTGTTTTTT; CDR3aa: CASSPAGVPNEKLFF; j_gene: TRBJ1-4; d_gene: NA; abundance: NA; v_gene: TRBV18
CDR3nt: TGTGCCACCAGTGATACCGTTATATCTGTACACAATGAGCAGTTCTTC; CDR3aa: CATSDTVISVHNEQFF; j_gene: TRBJ2-1; d_gene: NA; abundance: NA; v_gene: TRBV24-1
CDR3nt: TGTGCCAGCAGTTACCGGGGGCAGGGTGATAATTCACCCCTCCACTTT; CDR3aa: CASSYRGQGDNSPLHF; j_gene: TRBJ1-6; d_gene: NA; abundance: NA; v_gene: TRBV6-5
CDR3nt: TGCAGCGTTGAGAGGGGCAGTCAGCCCCAGCATTTT; CDR3aa: CSVERGSQPQHF; j_gene: TRBJ1-5; d_gene: NA; abundance: NA; v_gene: TRBV29-1
CDR3nt: TGTGCCAGCAGTGAAGCGCCCCCTTCTAGCGGGGCCTACAATGAGCAGTTCTTC; CDR3aa: CASSEAPPSSGAYNEQFF; j_gene: TRBJ2-1; d_gene: TRBD2; abundance: NA; v_gene: TRBV6-1
CDR3nt: TGTGCCAGCCACCCTGGACTAGCGGGCTACACCTACGAGCAGTACTTC; CDR3aa: CASHPGLAGYTYEQYF; j_gene: TRBJ2-7; d_gene: NA; abundance: NA; v_gene: TRBV21-1
CDR3nt: TGTGCCAGCAGCCAAGATATTACGTCAGGAGGATTTAGCGCTGAAGCTTTCTTT; CDR3aa: CASSQDITSGGFSAEAFF; j_gene: TRBJ1-1; d_gene: NA; abundance: NA; v_gene: TRBV3-1/TRBV3-2
CDR3nt: TGTGCCAGCAGCCAAGTCCGGGACAGCTATGGCTACACCTTC; CDR3aa: CASSQVRDSYGYTF; j_gene: TRBJ1-2; d_gene: TRBD1; abundance: NA; v_gene: TRBV3-1/TRBV3-2
CDR3nt: TGTGCCTGGAGTGTACCTGATCAGCCCCAGCATTTT; CDR3aa: CAWSVPDQPQHF; j_gene: TRBJ1-5; d_gene: NA; abundance: NA; v_gene: TRBV30
CDR3nt: TGTGCCAGCAGTTACCAGGGCGTCATTCAGTACTTC; CDR3aa: CASSYQGVIQYF; j_gene: TRBJ2-4; d_gene: NA; abundance: NA; v_gene: TRBV28
CDR3nt: TGTGCCAGTAGTATAGCTAGCCAGGGAGGCCAGCCCCAGCATTTT; CDR3aa: CASSIASQGGQPQHF; j_gene: TRBJ1-5; d_gene: NA; abundance: once; v_gene: TRBV19
CDR3nt: TGTGCCAGCAGACCGCCCGTTCAGGGTGCCTCGGCCTACGAGCAGTACTTC; CDR3aa: CASRPPVQGASAYEQYF; j_gene: TRBJ2-7; d_gene: NA; abundance: NA; v_gene: TRBV27
CDR3nt: TGTGCCAGCAGACAGAACACCGGGGAGCTGTTTTTT; CDR3aa: CASRQNTGELFF; j_gene: TRBJ2-2; d_gene: NA; abundance: once; v_gene: TRBV28
CDR3nt: TGTGCCACCAGTGAACGACAGGGGGCTGGGACTAATGAAAAACTGTTTTTT; CDR3aa: CATSERQGAGTNEKLFF; j_gene: TRBJ1-4; d_gene: TRBD1; abundance: NA; v_gene: TRBV24-1